This T cell receptor beta chain was sequenced for a study of cytomegalovirus exposure and HLA in healthy donors. Study background: Earlier results showed 120 million or so unique TCR beta sequences derived from approximately 170 million T cells.

This CDR3 contains 15 residues. Between the trimmed V and J ends, which lost 4 bases and 3 bases, there was a span of 19 bases. Germline assignment: CDR1 SQVTM and CDR2 ANQGSEA. PCR primers comprised 60 Vbeta and 13 Jbeta primers. This table comes from immunoSEQ multiplex PCR, and its TCRdb copy is limited to in-frame clones, with some not included. The sample lists 150,000 or so clones; roughly 80% were seen once. Study-wide points: Earlier analysis found most TCR beta V segments productive about 90% or about 30% of the time. Cytomegalovirus association was assigned to under 200 TCR beta chains.

To note about this clone: The antigen is not known.

The sample was PBMCs. The chain carries TRBV29-1 and TRBJ2-7, with D possibly matching TRBD1 (6 bases). The source is a man aged 30 to 45 in good health and CMV-seronegative. The CDR3 DNA reads as TGCAGCGTTGCCCTAGGGGGATCTCGGGACTACGAGCAGTACTTC. Its translation is CSVALGGSRDYEQYF.